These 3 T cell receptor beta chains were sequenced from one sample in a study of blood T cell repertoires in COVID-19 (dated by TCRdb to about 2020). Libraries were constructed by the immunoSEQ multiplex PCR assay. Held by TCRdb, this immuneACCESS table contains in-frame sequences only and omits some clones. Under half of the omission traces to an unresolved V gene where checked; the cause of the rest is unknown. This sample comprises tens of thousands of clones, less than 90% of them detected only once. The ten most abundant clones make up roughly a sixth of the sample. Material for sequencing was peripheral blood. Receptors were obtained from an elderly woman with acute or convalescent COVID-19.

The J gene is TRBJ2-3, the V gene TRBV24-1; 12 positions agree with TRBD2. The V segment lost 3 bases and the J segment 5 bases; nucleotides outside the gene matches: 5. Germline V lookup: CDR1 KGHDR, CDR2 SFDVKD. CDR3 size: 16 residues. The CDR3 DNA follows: TGTGCCACCAGTGATCTAGCGGGGGGGCCCGGAGATACGCAGTATTTT. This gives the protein CATSDLAGGPGDTQYF.

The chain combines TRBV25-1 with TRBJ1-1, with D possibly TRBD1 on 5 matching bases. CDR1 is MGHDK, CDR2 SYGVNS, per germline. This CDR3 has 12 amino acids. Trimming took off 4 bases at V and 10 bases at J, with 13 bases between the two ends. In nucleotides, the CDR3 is TGTGCCAGCAGTGTGGGGGGAGGGGCAGCTTTCTTT. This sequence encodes CASSVGGGAAFF.

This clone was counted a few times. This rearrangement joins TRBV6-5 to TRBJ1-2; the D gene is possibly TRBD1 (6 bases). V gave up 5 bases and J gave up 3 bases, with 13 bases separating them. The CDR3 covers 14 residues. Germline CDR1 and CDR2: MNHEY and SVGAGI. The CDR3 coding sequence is TGTGCCAGCAGTAGTACAGGGACGCACTATGGCTACACCTTC. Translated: CASSSTGTHYGYTF.